This T cell receptor beta chain comes out of a study of blood T cell repertoires in COVID-19. Study-level background: The cDNA or gDNA used as material had been derived from T cells, B-cell-depleted T cells, or PBMCs.

CDR1 and CDR2 (germline): SGHTA, FQGTGA. This CDR3 contains 16 residues. V was clipped by 2 bases and J by 3 bases; unmatched bases: 5. In the authors' workflow: Estimates of nucleated cell counts were drawn from the amplification of reference gene primers. Assay: immunoSEQ multiplex PCR; the TCRdb copy retains only in-frame clones and omits some. V, J and clone size are those of that table, while D and trimming were read from the DNA. The data hold around 120,000 clones, with almost 80% observed a single time. The source of this sequence is a human donor in a cohort sampled during active COVID-19. The chain employs TRBV7-3 and TRBJ2-3; TRBD2 matches at 10 bases. Sequences were obtained from peripheral blood. The chain's CDR3 is CASSLEASGSTDTQYF. In DNA, the CDR3 is TGTGCCAGCAGCTTAGAGGCTAGCGGGAGTACAGATACGCAGTATTTT.